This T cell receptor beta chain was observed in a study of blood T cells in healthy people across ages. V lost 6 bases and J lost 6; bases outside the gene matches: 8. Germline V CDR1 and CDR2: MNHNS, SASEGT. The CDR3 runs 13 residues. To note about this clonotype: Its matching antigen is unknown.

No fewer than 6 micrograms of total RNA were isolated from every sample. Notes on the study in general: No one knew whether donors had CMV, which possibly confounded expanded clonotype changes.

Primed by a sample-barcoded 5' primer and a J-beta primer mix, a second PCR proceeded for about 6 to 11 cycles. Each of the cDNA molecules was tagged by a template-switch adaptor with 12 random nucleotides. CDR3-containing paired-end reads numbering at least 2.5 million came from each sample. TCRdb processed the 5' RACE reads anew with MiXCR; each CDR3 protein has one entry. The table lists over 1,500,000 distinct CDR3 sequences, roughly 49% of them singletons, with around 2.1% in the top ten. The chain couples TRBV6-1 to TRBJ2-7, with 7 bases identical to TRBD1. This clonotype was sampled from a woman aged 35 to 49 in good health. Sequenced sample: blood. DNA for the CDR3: TGTGCCAGCAGCGACGGAACAGGGGCCGAGCAGTACTTC. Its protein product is CASSDGTGAEQYF.